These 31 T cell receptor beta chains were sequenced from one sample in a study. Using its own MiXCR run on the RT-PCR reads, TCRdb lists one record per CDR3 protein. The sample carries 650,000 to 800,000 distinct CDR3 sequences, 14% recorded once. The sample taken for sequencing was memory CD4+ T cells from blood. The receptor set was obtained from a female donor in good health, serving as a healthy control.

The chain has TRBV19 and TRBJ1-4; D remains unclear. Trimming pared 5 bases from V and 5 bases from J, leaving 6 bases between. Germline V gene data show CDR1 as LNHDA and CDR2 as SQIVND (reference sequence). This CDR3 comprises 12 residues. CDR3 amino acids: CASSWRNEKLFF. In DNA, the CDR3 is TGTGCCAGTAGTTGGCGGAATGAAAAACTGTTTTTT.

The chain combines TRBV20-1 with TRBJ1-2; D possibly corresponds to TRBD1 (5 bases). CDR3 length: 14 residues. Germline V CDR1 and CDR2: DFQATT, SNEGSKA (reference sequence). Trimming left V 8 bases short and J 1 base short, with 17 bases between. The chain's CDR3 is CSPSQGLLNYGYTF. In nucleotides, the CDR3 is TGCAGTCCCTCTCAGGGCCTCCTTAACTATGGCTACACCTTC.

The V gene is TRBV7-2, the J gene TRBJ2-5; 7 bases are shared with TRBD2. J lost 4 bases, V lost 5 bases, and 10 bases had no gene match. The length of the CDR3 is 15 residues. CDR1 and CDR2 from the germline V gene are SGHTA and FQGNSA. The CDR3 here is CASSRGAGRVETQYF. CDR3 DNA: TGTGCCAGCAGCCGAGGGGCAGGGAGGGTAGAGACCCAGTACTTC.

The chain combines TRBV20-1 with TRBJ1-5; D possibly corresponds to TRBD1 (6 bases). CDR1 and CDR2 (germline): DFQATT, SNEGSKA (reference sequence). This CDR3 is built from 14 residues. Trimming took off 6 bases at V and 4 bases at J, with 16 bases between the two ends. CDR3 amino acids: CSAIPGHPNQPQHF. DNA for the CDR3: TGCAGTGCCATTCCGGGACACCCTAATCAGCCCCAGCATTTT.

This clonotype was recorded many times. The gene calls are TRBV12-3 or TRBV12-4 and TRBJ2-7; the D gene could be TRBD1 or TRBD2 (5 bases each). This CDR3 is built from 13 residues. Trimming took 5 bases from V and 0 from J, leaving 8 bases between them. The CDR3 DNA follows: TGTGCCAGCAGTCGGGGCTTCTCCTACGAGCAGTACTTC. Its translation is CASSRGFSYEQYF.

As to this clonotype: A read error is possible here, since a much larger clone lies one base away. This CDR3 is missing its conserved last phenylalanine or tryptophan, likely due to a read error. The CDR3 spells CASSLPGYQPQHL. The CDR3 nucleotides read TGTGCCAGCAGCTTACCCGGATATCAGCCCCAGCATTTA. The chain recombines TRBV7-2 with TRBJ1-5; D gene unclear. CDR1 and CDR2 (germline): SGHTA, FQGNSA. Trimming stripped 2 bases from V and 5 bases from J, with 7 bases between. The CDR3 is 13 amino acids.

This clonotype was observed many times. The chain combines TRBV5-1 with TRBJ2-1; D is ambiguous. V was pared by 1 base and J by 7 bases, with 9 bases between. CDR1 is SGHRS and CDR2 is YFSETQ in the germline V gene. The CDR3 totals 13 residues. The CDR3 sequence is CASSLPFSNEQFF. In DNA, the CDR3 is TGCGCCAGCAGCTTGCCGTTTTCAAATGAGCAGTTCTTC. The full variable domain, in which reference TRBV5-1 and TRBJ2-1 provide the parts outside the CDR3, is KAGVTQTPRYLIKTRGQQVTLSCSPISGHRSVSWYQQTPGQGLQFLFEYFSETQRNKGNFPGRFSGRQFSNSRSEMNVSTLELGDSALYLCASSLPFSNEQFFGPGTRLTVL.

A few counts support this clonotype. CDR3 loop: CASSQAGGRNTQYF. The DNA for the CDR3 is TGTGCCAGCAGCCAAGCGGGCGGGAGAAATACGCAGTATTTT. V and J are TRBV3-1 and TRBJ2-3, with 7 bases matching TRBD2. The CDR3 runs 14 residues. Germline V gives CDR1 LGHDT, CDR2 YNNKEL (reference sequence). Unmatched junction bases numbered 5, after V lost 1 base and J lost 7 bases.

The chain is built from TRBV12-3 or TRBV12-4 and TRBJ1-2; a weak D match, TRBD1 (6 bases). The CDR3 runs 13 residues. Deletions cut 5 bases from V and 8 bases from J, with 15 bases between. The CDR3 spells CASSPRTAEGYTF. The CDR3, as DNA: TGTGCCAGCAGTCCAAGGACAGCGGAGGGCTACACCTTC.

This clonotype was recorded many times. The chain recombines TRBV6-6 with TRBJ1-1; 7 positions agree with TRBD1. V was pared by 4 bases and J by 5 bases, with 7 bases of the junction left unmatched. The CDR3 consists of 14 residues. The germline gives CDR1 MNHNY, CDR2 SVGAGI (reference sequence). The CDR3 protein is CASSSPPGGTEAFF. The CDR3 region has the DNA TGTGCCAGCAGTTCCCCCCCAGGGGGAACTGAAGCTTTCTTT.

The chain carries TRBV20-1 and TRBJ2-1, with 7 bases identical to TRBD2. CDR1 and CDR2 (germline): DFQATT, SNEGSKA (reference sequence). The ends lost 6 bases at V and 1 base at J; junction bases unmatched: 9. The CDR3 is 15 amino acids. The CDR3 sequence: CSANPLLASYNEQFF. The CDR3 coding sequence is TGCAGTGCAAACCCCCTACTAGCGTCCTACAATGAGCAGTTCTTC.

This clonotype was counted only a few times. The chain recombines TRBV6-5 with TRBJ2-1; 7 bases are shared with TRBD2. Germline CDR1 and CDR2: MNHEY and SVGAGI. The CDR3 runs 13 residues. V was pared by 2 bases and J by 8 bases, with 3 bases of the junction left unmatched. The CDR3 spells CASSYAGVDEQFF. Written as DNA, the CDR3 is TGTGCCAGCAGTTACGCGGGGGTGGATGAGCAGTTCTTC.

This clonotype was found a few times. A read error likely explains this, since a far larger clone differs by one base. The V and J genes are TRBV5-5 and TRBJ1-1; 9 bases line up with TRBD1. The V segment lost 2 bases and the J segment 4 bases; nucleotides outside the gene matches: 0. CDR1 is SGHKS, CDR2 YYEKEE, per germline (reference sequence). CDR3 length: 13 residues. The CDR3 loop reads CASSLQGATEAFF. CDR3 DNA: TGTGCCAGCAGCTTACAGGGGGCCACTGAAGCTTTCTTT. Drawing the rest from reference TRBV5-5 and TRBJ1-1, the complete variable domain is DAGVTQSPTHLIKTRGQQVTLRCSPISGHKSVSWYQQVLGQGPQFIFQYYEKEERGRGNFPDRFSARQFPNYSSELNVNALLLGDSALYLCASSLQGATEAFFGQGTRLTVV.

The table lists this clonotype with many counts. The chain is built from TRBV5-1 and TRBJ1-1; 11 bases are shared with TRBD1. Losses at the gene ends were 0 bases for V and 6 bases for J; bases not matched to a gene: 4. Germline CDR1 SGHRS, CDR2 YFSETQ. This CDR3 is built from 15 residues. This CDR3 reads CASSLEGQGAAEAFF. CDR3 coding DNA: TGCGCCAGCAGCTTGGAAGGACAGGGGGCCGCTGAAGCTTTCTTT.

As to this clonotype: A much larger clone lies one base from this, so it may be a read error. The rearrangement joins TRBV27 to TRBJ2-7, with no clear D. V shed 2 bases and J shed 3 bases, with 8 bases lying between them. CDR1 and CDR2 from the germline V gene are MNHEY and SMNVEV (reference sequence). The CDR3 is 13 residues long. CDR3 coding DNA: TGTGCCAGCAGTTTAGAAAGGGACTACGAGCAGTACTTC. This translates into CASSLERDYEQYF.

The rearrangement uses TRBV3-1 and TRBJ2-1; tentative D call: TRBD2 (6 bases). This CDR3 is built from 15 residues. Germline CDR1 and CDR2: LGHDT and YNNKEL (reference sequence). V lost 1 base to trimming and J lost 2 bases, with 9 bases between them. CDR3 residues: CASSQGRGTYNEQFF. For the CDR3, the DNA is TGTGCCAGCAGCCAAGGGCGGGGCACCTACAATGAGCAGTTCTTC.

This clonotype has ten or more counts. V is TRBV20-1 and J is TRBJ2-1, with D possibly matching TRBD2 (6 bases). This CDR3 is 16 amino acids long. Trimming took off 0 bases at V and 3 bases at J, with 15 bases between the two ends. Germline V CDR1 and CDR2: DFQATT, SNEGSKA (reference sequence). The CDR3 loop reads CSARDPLARNYNEQFF. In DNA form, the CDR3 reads TGCAGTGCTAGAGATCCCCTAGCGAGAAACTACAATGAGCAGTTCTTC.

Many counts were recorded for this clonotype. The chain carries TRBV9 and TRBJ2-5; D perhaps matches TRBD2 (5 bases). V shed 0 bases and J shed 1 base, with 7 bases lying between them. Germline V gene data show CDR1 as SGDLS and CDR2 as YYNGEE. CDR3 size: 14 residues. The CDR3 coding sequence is TGTGCCAGCAGCGTAGGAGGGTTCCAAGAGACCCAGTACTTC. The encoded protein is CASSVGGFQETQYF.

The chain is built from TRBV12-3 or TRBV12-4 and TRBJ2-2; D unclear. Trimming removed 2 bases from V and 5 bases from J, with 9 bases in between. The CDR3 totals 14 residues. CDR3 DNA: TGTGCCAGCAGTTTATCCAGTCAGACCGGGGAGCTGTTTTTT. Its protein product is CASSLSSQTGELFF.

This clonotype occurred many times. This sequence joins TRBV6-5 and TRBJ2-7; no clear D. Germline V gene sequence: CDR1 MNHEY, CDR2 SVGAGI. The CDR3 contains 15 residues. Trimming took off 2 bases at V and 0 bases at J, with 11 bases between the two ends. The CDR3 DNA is TGTGCCAGCAGTTACAGGACGGCCAGCTCCTACGAGCAGTACTTC. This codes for CASSYRTASSYEQYF.

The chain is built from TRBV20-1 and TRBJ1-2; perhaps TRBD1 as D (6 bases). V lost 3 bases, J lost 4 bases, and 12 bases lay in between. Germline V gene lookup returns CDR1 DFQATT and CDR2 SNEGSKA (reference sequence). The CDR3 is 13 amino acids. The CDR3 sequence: CSASGGAGYGYTF. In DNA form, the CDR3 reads TGCAGTGCTAGTGGGGGCGCCGGCTATGGCTACACCTTC.

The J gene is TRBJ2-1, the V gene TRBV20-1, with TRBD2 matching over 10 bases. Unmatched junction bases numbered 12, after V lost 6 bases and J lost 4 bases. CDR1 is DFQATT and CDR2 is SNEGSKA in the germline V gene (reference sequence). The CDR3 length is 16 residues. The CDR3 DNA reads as TGCAGTGCCATCGGCTCACTAGCGGGAAGATACAATGAGCAGTTCTTC. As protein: CSAIGSLAGRYNEQFF.

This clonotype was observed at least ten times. Here the CDR3 DNA reads TGTGCCATCAGTGAAGACAGGGGTGGCAATCAGCCCCAGCATTTT. It encodes CAISEDRGGNQPQHF. The V gene is TRBV10-3, the J gene TRBJ1-5, with TRBD1 matching over 8 bases. The germline V gene encodes CDR1 ENHRY and CDR2 SYGVKD. V was clipped by 3 bases and J by 2 bases; unmatched bases: 3. This CDR3 is 15 amino acids long.

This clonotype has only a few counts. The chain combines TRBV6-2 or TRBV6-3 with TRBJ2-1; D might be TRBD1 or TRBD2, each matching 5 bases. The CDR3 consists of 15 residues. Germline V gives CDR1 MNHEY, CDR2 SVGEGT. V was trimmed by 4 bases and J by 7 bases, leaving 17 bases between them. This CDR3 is CASSFRDLAGNEQFF. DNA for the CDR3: TGTGCCAGCAGTTTCCGGGACCTAGCCGGAAATGAGCAGTTCTTC.

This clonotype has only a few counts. The CDR3, as DNA: TGTGCCAGCAGCCAAGAACTAGCGGGAGACGGGGTGCGGGAGCAGTACTTC. Residues: CASSQELAGDGVREQYF. V is TRBV4-2 and J is TRBJ2-7; 11 bases agree with TRBD2. With 0 bases clipped from V and 7 bases from J, the junction kept 11 bases outside the gene matches. Germline-derived CDR1 and CDR2 are LGHNA and YNFKEQ. The CDR3 runs to 17 residues.

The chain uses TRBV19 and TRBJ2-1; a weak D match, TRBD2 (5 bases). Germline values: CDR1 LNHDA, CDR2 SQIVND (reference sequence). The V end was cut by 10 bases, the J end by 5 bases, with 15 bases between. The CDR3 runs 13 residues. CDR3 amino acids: CAISRERDNEQFF. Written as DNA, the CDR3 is TGTGCCATCTCGAGAGAGAGGGACAATGAGCAGTTCTTC.

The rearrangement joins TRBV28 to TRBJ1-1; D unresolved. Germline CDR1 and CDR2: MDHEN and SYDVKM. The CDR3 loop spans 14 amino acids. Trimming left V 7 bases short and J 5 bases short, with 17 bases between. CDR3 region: CASTRGGLGTEAFF. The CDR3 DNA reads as TGTGCCAGCACCAGAGGCGGGCTGGGGACTGAAGCTTTCTTT.

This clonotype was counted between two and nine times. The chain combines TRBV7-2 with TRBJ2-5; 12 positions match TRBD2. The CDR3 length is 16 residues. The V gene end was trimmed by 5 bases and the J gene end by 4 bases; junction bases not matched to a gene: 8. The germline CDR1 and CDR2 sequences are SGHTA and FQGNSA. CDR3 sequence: CASSSGLAGIRETQYF. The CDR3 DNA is TGTGCCAGCAGCAGCGGACTAGCGGGAATCCGAGAGACCCAGTACTTC.

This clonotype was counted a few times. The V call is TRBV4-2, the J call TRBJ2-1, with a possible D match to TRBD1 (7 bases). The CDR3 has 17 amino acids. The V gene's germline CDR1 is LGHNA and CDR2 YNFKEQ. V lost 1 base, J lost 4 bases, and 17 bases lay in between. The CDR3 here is CASSQGLRQGGYNEQFF. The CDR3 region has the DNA TGTGCCAGCAGCCAAGGTTTACGGCAGGGGGGATACAATGAGCAGTTCTTC.

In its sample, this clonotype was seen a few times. CDR3 sequence reads: CASSLGPRQPDTQYF. The DNA for the CDR3 is TGCGCCAGCAGCTTGGGACCCAGACAACCAGATACGCAGTATTTT. The V and J genes are TRBV5-1 and TRBJ2-3; D remains unclear. V lost 0 bases, J lost 4 bases, and 12 bases lay in between. Germline CDR1 and CDR2: SGHRS and YFSETQ. CDR3 length: 15 amino acids.

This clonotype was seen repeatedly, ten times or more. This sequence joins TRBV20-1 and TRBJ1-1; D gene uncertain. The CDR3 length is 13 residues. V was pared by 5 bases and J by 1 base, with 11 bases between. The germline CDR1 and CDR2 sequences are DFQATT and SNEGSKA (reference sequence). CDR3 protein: CSAFDRSNTEAFF. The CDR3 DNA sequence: TGCAGTGCTTTCGACCGATCGAACACTGAAGCTTTCTTT.